The TCR beta chain described here comes from a study of T-cell memory formation after mild COVID-19. After removal of 1 base from V and 1 base from J, the junction contained 6 bases not matched to a gene. This CDR3 has 16 amino acids. The germline V gene has CDR1 SGHVS and CDR2 FQNEAQ. Turning to this clonotype: Antigen: not known.

Researchers used 5'RACE with constant-segment primers to make TCR alpha and TCR beta cDNA libraries that carry sample barcodes and UMIs. TCRdb processed the 5' RACE reads anew with MiXCR; each CDR3 protein has one entry. The sample includes more than 200,000 distinct CDR3 sequences, over 15% seen only once; the top ten take approximately 3.4%. Study-level findings and limits: Contracting clones, day 15 to 85, had balanced CD4/CD8, and later expanders favored CD4+. Pre-infection memory contained some responding clones, which suggested that cross-reactive memory had joined. CD4+ clones that contracted lay mainly in CM and EM; CD8+ ones lay in EMRA.

The sequence came from a man aged 18 to 35 who had mild COVID-19 (a few samples of this study predate the infection). Cell type and time point are not known. Specimen: PBMCs or a T cell subset sorted from them (not recorded which). V usage is TRBV7-8 and J usage is TRBJ2-7; 8 bases line up with TRBD2. The CDR3 coding sequence is TGTGCCAGCAGCTTAGGGGCGCTAGCGGGTTCCTACGAGCAGTACTTC. It encodes CASSLGALAGSYEQYF.